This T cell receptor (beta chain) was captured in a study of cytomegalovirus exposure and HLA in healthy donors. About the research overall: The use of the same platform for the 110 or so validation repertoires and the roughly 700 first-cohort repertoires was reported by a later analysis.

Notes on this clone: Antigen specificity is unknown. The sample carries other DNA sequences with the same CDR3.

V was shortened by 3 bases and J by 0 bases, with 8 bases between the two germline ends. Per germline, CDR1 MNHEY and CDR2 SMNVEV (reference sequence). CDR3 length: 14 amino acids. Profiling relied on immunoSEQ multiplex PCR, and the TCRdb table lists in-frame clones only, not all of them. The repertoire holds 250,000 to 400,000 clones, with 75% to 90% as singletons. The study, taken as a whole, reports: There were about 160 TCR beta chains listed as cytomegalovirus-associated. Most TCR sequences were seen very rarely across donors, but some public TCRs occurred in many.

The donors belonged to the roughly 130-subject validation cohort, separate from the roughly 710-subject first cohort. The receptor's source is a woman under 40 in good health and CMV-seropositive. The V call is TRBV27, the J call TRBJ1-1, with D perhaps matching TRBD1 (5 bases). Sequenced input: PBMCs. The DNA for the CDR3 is TGTGCCAGCAGTTTGGGGACGGTGAACACTGAAGCTTTCTTT. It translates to CASSLGTVNTEAFF.